These T cell receptor beta chains were read from a single sample in a study of PD-1 blockade in mismatch repair-deficient tumors. The assay was immunoSEQ multiplex PCR, and TCRdb's table has in-frame clones only and misses some. The sample yields tens of thousands of clones, 60% to 80% seen once. The material sequenced was peripheral blood, taken 2 weeks after starting pembrolizumab. The receptors originated from an adult with mismatch repair-deficient cancer. Both conserved end residues are part of each CDR3. A D gene is named only where the DNA matches it firmly. Not all rows give a size; the values are once, few, many and, for expanded clones, a class.

J gene: TRBJ1-1; clone size: NA; V gene: TRBV11-2; D gene: NA; CDR3 DNA: TGTGCCAGCAGCTTGGACGGACGAACGACTGAAGCTTTCTTT; CDR3 protein: CASSLDGRTTEAFF
J gene: TRBJ2-1; clone size: few; V gene: TRBV21-1; D gene: NA; CDR3 DNA: TGTGCCAGCAGCAAGTCTTCGGGGGGAAGGCCCTACAATGAGCAGTTCTTC; CDR3 protein: CASSKSSGGRPYNEQFF
J gene: TRBJ1-1; clone size: NA; V gene: TRBV7-9; D gene: NA; CDR3 DNA: TGTGCCAGCAGCTGGGGGGGTGAAGCTTTCTTT; CDR3 protein: CASSWGGEAFF
J gene: TRBJ2-1; clone size: NA; V gene: TRBV19; D gene: NA; CDR3 DNA: TGTGCCAGTAGTCCCAGCGGTAGCTCCTACAATGAGCAGTTCTTC; CDR3 protein: CASSPSGSSYNEQFF
J gene: TRBJ1-1; clone size: NA; V gene: TRBV29-1; D gene: NA; CDR3 DNA: TGCAGCGTTGCGGCAGGCCTTAACACTGAAGCTTTCTTT; CDR3 protein: CSVAAGLNTEAFF
J gene: TRBJ2-2; clone size: NA; V gene: TRBV6-7; D gene: TRBD2; CDR3 DNA: TGTGCCAGCAGTGCTTCTAGCGGGAGGGGAGAGAACACCGGGGAGCTGTTTTTT; CDR3 protein: CASSASSGRGENTGELFF
J gene: TRBJ2-2; clone size: NA; V gene: TRBV5-4; D gene: NA; CDR3 DNA: TGTGCCAGCAGCCAAAGCCAGAAGCGGTCCGGGGAGCTGTTTTTT; CDR3 protein: CASSQSQKRSGELFF
J gene: TRBJ2-7; clone size: NA; V gene: TRBV7-9; D gene: NA; CDR3 DNA: TGTGCCAGCAGCTTAGGGTCAGGGCGAGCCTACGAGCAGTACTTC; CDR3 protein: CASSLGSGRAYEQYF
J gene: TRBJ2-3; clone size: NA; V gene: TRBV2; D gene: NA; CDR3 DNA: TGTGCCAGCAGTGAGGAGACACCCACAGATACGCAGTATTTT; CDR3 protein: CASSEETPTDTQYF
J gene: TRBJ1-2; clone size: NA; V gene: TRBV6-1; D gene: NA; CDR3 DNA: TGTGCCAGCAGTGAAATTCCGGGGGCCTATGGCTACACCTTC; CDR3 protein: CASSEIPGAYGYTF
J gene: TRBJ1-1; clone size: NA; V gene: TRBV18; D gene: NA; CDR3 DNA: TGTGCCAGCTCACCAGCATTGAACACTGAAGCTTTCTTT; CDR3 protein: CASSPALNTEAFF
J gene: TRBJ2-2; clone size: NA; V gene: TRBV9; D gene: NA; CDR3 DNA: TGTGCCAGCAGCCGCCGGGGCCCGAACACCGGGGAGCTGTTTTTT; CDR3 protein: CASSRRGPNTGELFF
J gene: TRBJ1-4; clone size: NA; V gene: TRBV14; D gene: TRBD1; CDR3 DNA: TGTGCCAGCAGGCAGTTTACAGGGGAATCAGGTGAAAAACTGTTTTTT; CDR3 protein: CASRQFTGESGEKLFF
J gene: TRBJ2-5; clone size: NA; V gene: TRBV7-9; D gene: NA; CDR3 DNA: TGTGCCAGCAGCTTAGCGCCCAGCAGAGAGACCCAGTACTTC; CDR3 protein: CASSLAPSRETQYF
J gene: TRBJ1-2; clone size: few; V gene: TRBV2; D gene: NA; CDR3 DNA: TGTGCCAGCAGTGATATGTATGGCTACACCTTC; CDR3 protein: CASSDMYGYTF
J gene: TRBJ2-7; clone size: NA; V gene: TRBV2; D gene: TRBD2; CDR3 DNA: TGTGCCAGCAGGGCCCGGACTAGCGAGTTCTACGAGCAGTACTTC; CDR3 protein: CASRARTSEFYEQYF
J gene: TRBJ1-1; clone size: NA; V gene: TRBV21-1; D gene: NA; CDR3 DNA: TGTGCCAGCAGCAAAGCGATAGGGACTTTCACTGAAGCTTTCTTT; CDR3 protein: CASSKAIGTFTEAFF
J gene: TRBJ2-7; clone size: NA; V gene: TRBV7-3; D gene: NA; CDR3 DNA: TGTGCCAGCAGCTTAGAAACAGGGCTTATCTACGAGCAGTACTTC; CDR3 protein: CASSLETGLIYEQYF
J gene: TRBJ2-7; clone size: NA; V gene: TRBV11-3; D gene: NA; CDR3 DNA: TGTGCCAGCAGCTTAGTTTCAGGGAGCTCCTACGAGCAGTACTTC; CDR3 protein: CASSLVSGSSYEQYF
J gene: TRBJ2-2; clone size: once; V gene: TRBV2; D gene: NA; CDR3 DNA: TGTGCCAGCAGTACAAGACTGAGAGGGGAGCTGTTTTTT; CDR3 protein: CASSTRLRGELFF
J gene: TRBJ1-2; clone size: NA; V gene: TRBV6-5; D gene: TRBD1; CDR3 DNA: TGTGCCAGCAGCCCCGCGGGACAGGGGCTCTATGGCTACACCTTC; CDR3 protein: CASSPAGQGLYGYTF
J gene: TRBJ2-1; clone size: NA; V gene: TRBV2; D gene: TRBD1; CDR3 DNA: TGTGCCAGTGTGGCGGGACAGGGTCCGTACAATGAGCAGTTCTTC; CDR3 protein: CASVAGQGPYNEQFF
J gene: TRBJ1-2; clone size: few; V gene: TRBV28; D gene: NA; CDR3 DNA: TGTGCCAGCATCGGACAGACCAAAGCCCATGGCTACACCTTC; CDR3 protein: CASIGQTKAHGYTF
J gene: TRBJ2-2; clone size: NA; V gene: TRBV4-1; D gene: TRBD2; CDR3 DNA: TGCGCCAGCAGCCAAGCTGGACTAGCGGGGAACACCGGGGAGCTGTTTTTT; CDR3 protein: CASSQAGLAGNTGELFF
J gene: TRBJ2-7; clone size: NA; V gene: TRBV2; D gene: NA; CDR3 DNA: TGTGCCAGCACTAGGGAACAGAAGACCTACGAGCAGTACTTC; CDR3 protein: CASTREQKTYEQYF
J gene: TRBJ1-2; clone size: medium-sized; V gene: TRBV6-5; D gene: NA; CDR3 DNA: TGTGCCAGCAGTTTTCAGGGCGGAGGGTATGGCTACACCTTC; CDR3 protein: CASSFQGGGYGYTF
J gene: TRBJ2-1; clone size: NA; V gene: TRBV7-9; D gene: TRBD2; CDR3 DNA: TGTGCCAGCAGCCGTAGATCAAGCGGGAGCTGGTACAATGAGCAGTTCTTC; CDR3 protein: CASSRRSSGSWYNEQFF
J gene: TRBJ2-7; clone size: few; V gene: TRBV2; D gene: TRBD2; CDR3 DNA: TGTGCCAGCAGTGCGGCTAGCGGGAGTAGGTACGAGCAGTACTTC; CDR3 protein: CASSAASGSRYEQYF
J gene: TRBJ2-1; clone size: NA; V gene: TRBV11-2; D gene: TRBD2; CDR3 DNA: TGTGCCAGCAGCTTAGTGACTAGCGGTTACAATGAGCAGTTCTTC; CDR3 protein: CASSLVTSGYNEQFF
J gene: TRBJ2-3; clone size: few; V gene: TRBV4-3; D gene: TRBD2; CDR3 DNA: TGCGCCAGCAGCCAAGGTGGCTTAGCGGGAGCTAGCACAGATACGCAGTATTTT; CDR3 protein: CASSQGGLAGASTDTQYF
J gene: TRBJ2-3; clone size: NA; V gene: TRBV9; D gene: NA; CDR3 DNA: TGTGCCAGCAGCATTACAGGGTTCTCTTATACGCAGTATTTT; CDR3 protein: CASSITGFSYTQYF
J gene: TRBJ2-5; clone size: once; V gene: TRBV7-6; D gene: NA; CDR3 DNA: TGTGCCAGCAGCAACCCGGAGACCCAGTACTTC; CDR3 protein: CASSNPETQYF
J gene: TRBJ2-6; clone size: NA; V gene: TRBV2; D gene: NA; CDR3 DNA: TGTGCCAGCAGTGCTATTCTTCCGGGCTCTGGGGCCAACGTCCTGACTTTC; CDR3 protein: CASSAILPGSGANVLTF
J gene: TRBJ1-1; clone size: NA; V gene: TRBV6-4; D gene: NA; CDR3 DNA: TGTGCCAGCAGTGACTCGAGCAGGGGAACTGAAGCTTTCTTT; CDR3 protein: CASSDSSRGTEAFF
J gene: TRBJ1-1; clone size: NA; V gene: TRBV6-5; D gene: NA; CDR3 DNA: TGTGCCAGCAGTTATTCCGGGGATAACACTGAAGCTTTCTTT; CDR3 protein: CASSYSGDNTEAFF
J gene: TRBJ2-7; clone size: NA; V gene: TRBV11-2; D gene: NA; CDR3 DNA: TGTGCCAGCAGCTTATTTGGCAGGGGCGATTACGAGCAGTACTTC; CDR3 protein: CASSLFGRGDYEQYF
J gene: TRBJ1-1; clone size: NA; V gene: TRBV11-3; D gene: TRBD1; CDR3 DNA: TGTGCCAGCAGCAGCGGCGGGTGGGACAGGGGGCCGGGCACTGAAGCTTTCTTT; CDR3 protein: CASSSGGWDRGPGTEAFF
J gene: TRBJ1-2; clone size: NA; V gene: TRBV18; D gene: NA; CDR3 DNA: TGTGCCAGCTCACCAAGTGGGGGGGCGCTTCTCGACGGCTACACCTTC; CDR3 protein: CASSPSGGALLDGYTF
J gene: TRBJ1-2; clone size: few; V gene: TRBV6-5; D gene: TRBD1; CDR3 DNA: TGTGCCAGCAGCCAAGACAGGGCCCCCTATGGCTACACCTTC; CDR3 protein: CASSQDRAPYGYTF
J gene: TRBJ1-4; clone size: once; V gene: TRBV28; D gene: TRBD1; CDR3 DNA: TGTGCCAGCAGTCCCCCCGGGACAGGGGAAGAAAAACTGTTTTTT; CDR3 protein: CASSPPGTGEEKLFF